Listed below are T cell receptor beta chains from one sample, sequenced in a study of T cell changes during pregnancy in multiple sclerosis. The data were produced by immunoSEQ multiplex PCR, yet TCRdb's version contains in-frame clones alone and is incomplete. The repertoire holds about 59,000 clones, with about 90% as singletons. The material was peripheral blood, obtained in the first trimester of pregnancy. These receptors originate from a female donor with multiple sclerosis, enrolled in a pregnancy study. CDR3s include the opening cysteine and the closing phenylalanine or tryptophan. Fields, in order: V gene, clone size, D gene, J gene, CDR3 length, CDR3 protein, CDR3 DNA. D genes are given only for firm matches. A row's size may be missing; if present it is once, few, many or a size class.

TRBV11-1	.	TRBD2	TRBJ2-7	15	CASSLGLADSYEQYF	TGTGCCAGCAGCTTAGGACTAGCAGACTCCTACGAGCAGTACTTC
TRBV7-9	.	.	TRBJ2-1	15	CASSARGQKYNEQFF	TGTGCCAGCAGCGCCCGAGGACAGAAGTACAATGAGCAGTTCTTC
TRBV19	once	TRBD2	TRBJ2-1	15	CASSIVGLAGDEQFF	TGTGCCAGTAGTATCGTGGGACTAGCGGGAGATGAGCAGTTCTTC
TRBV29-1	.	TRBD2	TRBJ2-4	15	CSVEGLEQTKNIQYF	TGCAGCGTTGAGGGACTAGAGCAGACCAAAAACATTCAGTACTTC
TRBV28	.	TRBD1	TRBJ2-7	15	CASSLPGTGGSEQYF	TGTGCCAGCAGTTTGCCCGGGACAGGGGGCAGCGAGCAGTACTTC
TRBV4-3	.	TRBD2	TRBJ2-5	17	CASSQDPLAGVSETQYF	TGCGCCAGCAGCCAAGACCCGCTAGCGGGTGTATCGGAGACCCAGTACTTC
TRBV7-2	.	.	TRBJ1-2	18	CASSFKAMGAGANYGYTF	TGTGCCAGCAGCTTTAAGGCCATGGGAGCGGGGGCAAACTATGGCTACACCTTC
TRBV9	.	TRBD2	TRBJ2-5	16	CASSALGTSGSETQYF	TGTGCCAGCAGCGCCCTCGGTACTAGCGGGAGTGAGACCCAGTACTTC
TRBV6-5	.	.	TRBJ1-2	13	CASSYGAGDGYTF	TGTGCCAGCAGTTACGGGGCAGGGGATGGCTACACCTTC
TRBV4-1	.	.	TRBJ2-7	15	CASSQATGRLYEQYF	TGCGCCAGCAGCCAAGCGACCGGGAGACTGTACGAGCAGTACTTC
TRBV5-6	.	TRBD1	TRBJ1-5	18	CASSSGQTRSIGNQPQHF	TGTGCCAGCAGCTCGGGACAGACCCGGAGTATTGGCAATCAGCCCCAGCATTTT
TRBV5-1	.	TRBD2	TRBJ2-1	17	CASSFGTSSSSYNEQFF	TGCGCCAGCAGCTTCGGGACTAGCAGTAGCTCCTACAATGAGCAGTTCTTC
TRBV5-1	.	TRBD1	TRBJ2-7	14	CASSSDRGAYEQYF	TGCGCCAGCAGCTCGGACAGGGGGGCCTACGAGCAGTACTTC
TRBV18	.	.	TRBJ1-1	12	CASSPPGAEAFF	TGTGCCAGCTCTCCTCCGGGGGCTGAAGCTTTCTTT
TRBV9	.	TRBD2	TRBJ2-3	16	CASSVEGSGASDTQYF	TGTGCCAGCAGCGTAGAAGGTAGCGGGGCTTCAGATACGCAGTATTTT